One and the same sample provided the 15 T cell receptor beta chains below, sequenced in a study of cytomegalovirus exposure and HLA in healthy donors. A multiplex PCR was run with 60 Vbeta primers and 13 Jbeta primers. Profiling relied on immunoSEQ multiplex PCR, and the TCRdb table lists in-frame clones only, not all of them. The table lists tens of thousands of clones, 60% to 80% of them singletons. The sequencing input was PBMCs. These receptors were taken from a woman aged 25-40 years in good health and CMV-seronegative.

A single count supports this clone. The DNA for the CDR3 is TGTGCCAGCACTAAAGACAGGGTACTACGCGAGCAGTACTTC. Its protein product is CASTKDRVLREQYF. The V gene is TRBV6-5, the J gene TRBJ2-7; the match to TRBD1 covers 7 bases. The length of the CDR3 is 14 residues. The junction had 12 bases not matched to a gene; V was cut back by 7 bases and J by 6 bases. Germline V gives CDR1 MNHEY, CDR2 SVGAGI.

This sequence joins TRBV28 and TRBJ2-3, with 9 positions matching TRBD2. J gave up 0 bases and V 11 bases, and 12 bases lay outside the gene matches. Germline CDR1 reads MDHEN; CDR2 reads SYDVKM. The CDR3 covers 16 residues. This CDR3 is CALSPAGGRSTDTQYF. The CDR3 DNA reads TGTGCCCTGAGTCCGGCGGGAGGGCGTAGCACAGATACGCAGTATTTT.

This chain joins TRBV2 and TRBJ2-1, with 10 bases aligning to TRBD2. J was trimmed by 8 bases and V by 0 bases; bases with no gene match: 7. This CDR3 spans 16 amino acids. Germline lookup yields CDR1 SNHLY and CDR2 FYNNEI. CDR3 loop: CASSEALAGDLDEQFF. The CDR3, as DNA: TGTGCCAGCAGTGAAGCTCTAGCGGGAGATTTGGATGAGCAGTTCTTC.

This sequence joins TRBV4-1 and TRBJ1-2; TRBD1 agrees at 7 bases. The CDR3 spans 13 residues. Germline V gene data show CDR1 as MGHRA and CDR2 as YSYEKL. V was pared by 5 bases and J by 14 bases, with 14 bases of the junction left unmatched. The CDR3 spells CASSRDEGQTLTF. The CDR3 DNA is TGCGCCAGCAGCAGAGACGAGGGACAGACCCTTACCTTC.

The chain combines TRBV9 with TRBJ2-1, with 8 bases identical to TRBD2. This CDR3 spans 15 amino acids. V lost 1 base to trimming and J lost 4 bases; unmatched junction nucleotides: 4. Germline V gene data show CDR1 as SGDLS and CDR2 as YYNGEE. In DNA form, the CDR3 reads TGTGCCAGCAGCGTATTCCTAGCGGGTTACAATGAGCAGTTCTTC. Translation: CASSVFLAGYNEQFF.

This chain connects TRBV6-5 to TRBJ1-2; D is possibly TRBD1 (6 bases). The length of the CDR3 is 13 residues. V shed 5 bases and J shed 6 bases, with 13 bases lying between them. Germline assignment: CDR1 MNHEY and CDR2 SVGAGI. DNA of the CDR3: TGTGCCAGCAGTCTACAGGGAACGAATGGCTACACCTTC. This translates into CASSLQGTNGYTF.

The V gene is TRBV4-2, the J gene TRBJ2-3; 7 bases line up with TRBD2. CDR1 is LGHNA, CDR2 YNFKEQ, per germline. The CDR3 consists of 16 residues. The trim removed 3 bases at V and 0 bases at J, leaving 6 bases unmatched. The CDR3 sequence is CASSQELATSTDTQYF. The CDR3 bases are TGTGCCAGCAGCCAGGAACTAGCGACTAGCACAGATACGCAGTATTTT.

The rearrangement joins TRBV10-1 to TRBJ2-2; tentative D call: TRBD2 (7 bases). V lost 2 bases to trimming and J lost 5 bases, with 9 bases between them. The germline V gene has CDR1 WNHNN and CDR2 SYGVQD (reference sequence). This CDR3 is built from 14 residues. CDR3 in amino acids: CASSERGATGELFF. The CDR3 region has the DNA TGCGCCAGCAGTGAGCGGGGGGCTACCGGGGAGCTGTTTTTT.

This clone turned up a few times. The chain carries TRBV4-2 and TRBJ2-7; TRBD1 matches 8 bases. Germline loops: CDR1 LGHNA, CDR2 YNFKEQ. The V and J ends lost 3 bases and 6 bases, in that order; junction bases with no gene match: 4. CDR3 length: 13 amino acids. The CDR3 loop reads CASSQDRVSEQYF. Here the CDR3 DNA reads TGTGCCAGCAGCCAGGACAGGGTAAGCGAGCAGTACTTC.

This clone has only one observation. This rearrangement joins TRBV27 to TRBJ2-7, with 7 bases aligning to TRBD1. Germline CDR1 MNHEY, CDR2 SMNVEV (reference sequence). Trimming cost V 5 bases and J 1 base; bases outside gene matches: 5. The CDR3 length is 14 residues. The CDR3 reads CASSLLGQSYEQYF. CDR3 DNA: TGTGCCAGCAGTCTGTTGGGACAGTCCTACGAGCAGTACTTC.

This clone was detected a few times. The gene calls are TRBV6-6 and TRBJ1-1, with 11 bases fitting TRBD1. The CDR3 has 15 residues. Germline V gene data show CDR1 as MNHNY and CDR2 as SVGAGI (reference sequence). J gave up 4 bases and V 2 bases, and 3 bases lay outside the gene matches. The CDR3 loop is CASSYRTGGITEAFF. CDR3 in DNA: TGTGCCAGCAGTTACCGGACAGGGGGCATCACTGAAGCTTTCTTT.

V gene TRBV19 combines with J gene TRBJ1-2; 8 bases align to TRBD1. Losses at the gene ends were 7 bases for V and 3 bases for J; bases not matched to a gene: 13. The CDR3 consists of 16 residues. CDR1 and CDR2 from the germline V gene are LNHDA and SQIVND (reference sequence). CDR3 in DNA: TGTGCCAGTAAGGCCCCGCAGGGGGCACGCTACTATGGCTACACCTTC. Translating it yields CASKAPQGARYYGYTF.

In this sample, this clone turned up a few times. The V and J genes are TRBV6-5 and TRBJ2-1, with TRBD1 matching 7 bases. Germline V CDR1 and CDR2: MNHEY, SVGAGI. With 2 bases clipped from V and 3 bases from J, the junction kept 4 bases outside the gene matches. This CDR3 has 15 residues. The CDR3 nucleotides read TGTGCCAGCAGTTACACAGGGGTCAGCTACAATGAGCAGTTCTTC. Translated: CASSYTGVSYNEQFF.

This chain connects TRBV5-5 to TRBJ1-4; D unresolved. The germline CDR1 and CDR2 sequences are SGHKS and YYEKEE (reference sequence). The V end was cut by 2 bases, the J end by 0 bases, with 8 bases between. This CDR3 spans 15 amino acids. CDR3 region: CASSLTGTTNEKLFF. In DNA, the CDR3 is TGTGCCAGCAGCTTAACGGGGACAACTAATGAAAAACTGTTTTTT.

The rearrangement uses TRBV18 and TRBJ1-3, with a possible D match to TRBD1 (5 bases). Per germline, CDR1 KGHSH and CDR2 LQKENI. The CDR3 runs 14 residues. V dropped 3 bases and J dropped 3 bases, with 9 bases sitting between them. Written as DNA, the CDR3 is TGTGCCAGCTCACCTTCAGGGTTTGGAAACACCATATATTTT. Translation: CASSPSGFGNTIYF.